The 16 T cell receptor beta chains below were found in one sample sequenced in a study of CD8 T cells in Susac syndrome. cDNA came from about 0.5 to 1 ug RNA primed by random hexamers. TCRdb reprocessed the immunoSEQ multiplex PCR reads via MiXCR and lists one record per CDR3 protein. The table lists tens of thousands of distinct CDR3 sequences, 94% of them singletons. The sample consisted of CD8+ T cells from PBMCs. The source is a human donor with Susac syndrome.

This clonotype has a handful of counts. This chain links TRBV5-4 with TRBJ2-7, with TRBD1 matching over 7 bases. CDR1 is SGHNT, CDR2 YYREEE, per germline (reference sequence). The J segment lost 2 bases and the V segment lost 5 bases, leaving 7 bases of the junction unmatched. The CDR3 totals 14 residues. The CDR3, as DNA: TGTGCCAGCAGTAAACAGGGGAATCCCTACGAGCAGTACTTC. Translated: CASSKQGNPYEQYF.

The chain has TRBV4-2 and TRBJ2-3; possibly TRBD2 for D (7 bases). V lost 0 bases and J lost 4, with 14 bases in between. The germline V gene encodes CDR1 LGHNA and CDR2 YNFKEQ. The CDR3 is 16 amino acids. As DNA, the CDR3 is TGTGCCAGCAGCCAAGATAGGGGGGGCGGAGCAGATACGCAGTATTTT. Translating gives CASSQDRGGGADTQYF.

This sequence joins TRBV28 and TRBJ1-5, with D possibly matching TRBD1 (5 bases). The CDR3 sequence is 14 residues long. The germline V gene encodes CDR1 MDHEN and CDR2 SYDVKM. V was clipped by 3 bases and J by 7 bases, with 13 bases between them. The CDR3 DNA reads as TGTGCCAGCAGTTTGGAGGGAGGGGTGCAGCCCCAGCATTTT. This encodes CASSLEGGVQPQHF. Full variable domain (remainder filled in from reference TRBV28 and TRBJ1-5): DVKVTQSSRYLVKRTGEKVFLECVQDMDHENMFWYRQDPGLGLRLIYFSYDVKMKEKGDIPEGYSVSREKKERFSLILESASTNQTSMYLCASSLEGGVQPQHFGDGTRLSIL.

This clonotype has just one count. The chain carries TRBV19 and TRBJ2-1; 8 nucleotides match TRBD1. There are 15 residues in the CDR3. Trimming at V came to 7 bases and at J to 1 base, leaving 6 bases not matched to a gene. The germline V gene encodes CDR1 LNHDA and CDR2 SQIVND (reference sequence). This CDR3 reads CASTDTGGSYNEQFF. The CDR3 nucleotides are TGTGCCAGTACCGATACAGGGGGGTCCTACAATGAGCAGTTCTTC.

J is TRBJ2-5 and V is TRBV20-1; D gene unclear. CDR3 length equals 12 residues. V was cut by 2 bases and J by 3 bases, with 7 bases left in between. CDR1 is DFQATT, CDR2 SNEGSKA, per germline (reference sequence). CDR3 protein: CSARLDEETQYF. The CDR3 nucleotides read TGCAGTGCTAGATTGGATGAAGAGACCCAGTACTTC.

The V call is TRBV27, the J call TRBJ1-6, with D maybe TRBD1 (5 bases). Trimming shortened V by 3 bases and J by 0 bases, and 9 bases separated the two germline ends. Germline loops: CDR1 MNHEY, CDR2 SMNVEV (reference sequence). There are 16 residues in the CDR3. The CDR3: CASSFFGTSYNSPLHF. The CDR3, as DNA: TGTGCCAGCAGTTTCTTTGGGACCTCCTATAATTCACCCCTCCACTTT.

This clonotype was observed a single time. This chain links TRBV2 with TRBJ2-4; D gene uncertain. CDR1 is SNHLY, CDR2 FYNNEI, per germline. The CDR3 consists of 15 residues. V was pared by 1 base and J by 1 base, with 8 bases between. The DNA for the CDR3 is TGTGCCAGCAGTGAAGTGGGGTTGGCCAAAAACATTCAGTACTTC. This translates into CASSEVGLAKNIQYF.

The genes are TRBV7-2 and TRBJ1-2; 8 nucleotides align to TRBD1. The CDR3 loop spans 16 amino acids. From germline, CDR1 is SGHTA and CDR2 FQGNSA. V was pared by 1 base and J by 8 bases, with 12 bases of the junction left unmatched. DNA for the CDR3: TGTGCCAGCAGCTTAGTATCCGGCCAACAGGGGGAGGGCTACACCTTC. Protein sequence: CASSLVSGQQGEGYTF.

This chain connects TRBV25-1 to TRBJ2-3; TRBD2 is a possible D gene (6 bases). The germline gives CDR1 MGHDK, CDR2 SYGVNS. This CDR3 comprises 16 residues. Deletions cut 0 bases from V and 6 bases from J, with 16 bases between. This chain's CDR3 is CASSEYGRGSSDTQYF. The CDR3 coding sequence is TGTGCCAGCAGTGAATATGGTCGGGGGAGTTCTGATACGCAGTATTTT.

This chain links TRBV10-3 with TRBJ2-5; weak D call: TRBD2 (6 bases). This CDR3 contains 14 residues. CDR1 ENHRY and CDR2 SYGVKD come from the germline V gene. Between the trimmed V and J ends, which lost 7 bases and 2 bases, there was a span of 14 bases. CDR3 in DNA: TGTGCCATCAACGACCCGGCGGGGCAAGAGACCCAGTACTTC. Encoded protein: CAINDPAGQETQYF.

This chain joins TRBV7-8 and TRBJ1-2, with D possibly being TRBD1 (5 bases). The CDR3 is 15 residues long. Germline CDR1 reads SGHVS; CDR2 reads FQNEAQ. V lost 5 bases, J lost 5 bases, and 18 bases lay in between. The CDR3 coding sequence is TGTGCCAGCAGCCCCGGGACCCTCTCCTCTTATGGCTACACCTTC. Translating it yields CASSPGTLSSYGYTF.

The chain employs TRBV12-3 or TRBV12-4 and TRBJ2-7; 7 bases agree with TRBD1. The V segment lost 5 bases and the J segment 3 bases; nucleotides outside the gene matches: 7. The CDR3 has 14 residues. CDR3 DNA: TGTGCCAGCAGTGAAGCGACAGGGAGCTACGAGCAGTACTTC. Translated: CASSEATGSYEQYF.

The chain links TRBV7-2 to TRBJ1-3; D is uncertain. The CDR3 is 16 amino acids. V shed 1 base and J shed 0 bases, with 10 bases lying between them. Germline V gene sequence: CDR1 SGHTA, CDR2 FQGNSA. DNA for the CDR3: TGTGCCAGCAGCTTAGTCCCTGAAGGCTCTGGAAACACCATATATTTT. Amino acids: CASSLVPEGSGNTIYF.

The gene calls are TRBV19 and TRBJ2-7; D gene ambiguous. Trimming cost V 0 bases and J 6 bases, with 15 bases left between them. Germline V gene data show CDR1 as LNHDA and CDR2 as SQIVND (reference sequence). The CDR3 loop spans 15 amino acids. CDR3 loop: CASSIDEARLGEQYF. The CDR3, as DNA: TGTGCCAGTAGTATAGATGAGGCCCGGCTTGGCGAGCAGTACTTC.

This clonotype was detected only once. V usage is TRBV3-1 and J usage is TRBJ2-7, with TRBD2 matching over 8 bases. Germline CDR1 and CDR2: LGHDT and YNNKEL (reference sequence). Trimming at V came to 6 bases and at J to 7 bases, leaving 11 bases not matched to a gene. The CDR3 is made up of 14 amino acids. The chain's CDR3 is CASRGASGPGEQYF. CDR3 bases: TGTGCCAGCAGGGGGGCTAGCGGGCCGGGAGAGCAGTACTTC.

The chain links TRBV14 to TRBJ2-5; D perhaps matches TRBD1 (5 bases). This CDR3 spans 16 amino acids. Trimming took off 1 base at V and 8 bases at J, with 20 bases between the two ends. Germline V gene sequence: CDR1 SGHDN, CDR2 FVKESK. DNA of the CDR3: TGTGCCAGCAGCCAAGGTGGGCGAGGACACCGCGAAACCCAGTACTTC. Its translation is CASSQGGRGHRETQYF.